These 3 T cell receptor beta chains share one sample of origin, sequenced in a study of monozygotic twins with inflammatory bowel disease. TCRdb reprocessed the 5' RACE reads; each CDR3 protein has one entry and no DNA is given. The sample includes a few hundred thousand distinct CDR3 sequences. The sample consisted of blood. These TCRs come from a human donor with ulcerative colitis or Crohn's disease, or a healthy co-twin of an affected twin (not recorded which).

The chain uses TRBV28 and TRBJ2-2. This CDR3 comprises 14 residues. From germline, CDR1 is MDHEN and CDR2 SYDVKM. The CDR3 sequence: CASTTYTNTGELFF.

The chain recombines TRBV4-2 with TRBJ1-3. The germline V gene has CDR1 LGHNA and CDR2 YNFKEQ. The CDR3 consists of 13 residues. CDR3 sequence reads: CASSQDSGNTIYF.

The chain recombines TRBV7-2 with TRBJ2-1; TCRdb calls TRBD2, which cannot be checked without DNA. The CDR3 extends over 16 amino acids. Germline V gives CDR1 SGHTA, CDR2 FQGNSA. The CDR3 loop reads CASSNRLAGGLSEQFF.